This TCR beta chain was recovered during a study of T-cell reconstitution after alpha-beta-depleted transplantation in children (dated by TCRdb to 2016 to 2017). Background on the whole study: T-cell immune reconstitution after TCRalphabeta/CD19-depleted allogeneic hematopoietic cell transplantation in children was quantitatively tracked in the study by means of TCR repertoire profiling.

This clonotype was recorded at least ten times. Its antigen remains unidentified. Per-base quality was not reported, and no clone a single base away is much larger than it. Library creation used PCR. Sequencing used an Illumina HiSeq 2500. To normalize quantification of the TCRbeta repertoire, the TCR libraries were built with molecular barcoding that relied on unique molecular identifiers. TCRdb reanalyzed the raw reads on its own, using fastp at Q25 for trimming and MiXCR for clone calling, and kept in-frame beta chains. Under each unique CDR3 protein, matching rows form one entry showing the most common genes and DNA. The sample has 150,000 to 200,000 distinct CDR3 sequences on record, roughly 15% of them singletons. Of the sample, around 13% falls within the top ten clones. CDR1 and CDR2 are drawn from the germline V gene (reference sequence): DFQATT, SNEGSKA. A distance of 15 bases separates the germline ends of V and J, which lose 6 bases and 4 bases respectively. Taken from cysteine to phenylalanine, the CDR3 has 14 residues. The read is trimmed to its CDR3 DNA, 42 bases read in frame from base 1.

This TCR was sampled from a human donor who donated a stem cell graft to a child with acute lymphoblastic leukemia. The sequence links TRBV20-1 to TRBJ1-4; TRBD1 might be the D gene, on 5 matching bases. The sample was PBMCs from the stem cell graft donor, taken from the stem cell graft. The DNA sequence is TGCAGTGCACCCCAGGGTGGGATTAATGAAAAACTGTTTTTT. Translation gives CSAPQGGINEKLFF.